These 5 T cell receptor beta chains were all obtained from the same sample, sequenced in a study of blood T cells in healthy people across ages. A second PCR of roughly 7 to 11 cycles used a sample-barcoded 5' primer and a J-beta primer mix. TCRdb passed the 5' RACE reads through MiXCR, listing each CDR3 protein once. The sample includes approximately 820,000 distinct CDR3 sequences, 44% of them seen just once. Specimen: blood. These receptor sequences come from a man in his sixties in good health.

J is TRBJ1-1 and V is TRBV19, with D possibly matching TRBD1 (6 bases). The CDR3 contains 12 residues. Germline V gives CDR1 LNHDA, CDR2 SQIVND (reference sequence). The V end lost 9 bases, the J end lost 1 base, and 9 bases lay between the germline ends. The CDR3 nucleotides read TGTGCCAGCGGACAGTGGAACACTGAAGCTTTCTTT. Translated, it gives CASGQWNTEAFF.

This clonotype was seen a few times. The chain is built from TRBV20-1 and TRBJ1-2; 9 bases are a match to TRBD1. The CDR3 has 16 residues. Trimming removed 0 bases from V and 4 bases from J; junction bases left unmatched: 9. The germline V gene has CDR1 DFQATT and CDR2 SNEGSKA (reference sequence). Written as DNA, the CDR3 is TGCAGTGCTAGAGATACCCCCGGGACAGGGCTCTATGGCTACACCTTC. This sequence encodes CSARDTPGTGLYGYTF.

The sample holds a few counts of this clonotype. The genes are TRBV10-3 and TRBJ2-6; the D is unclear. This CDR3 is built from 17 residues. The V gene lost 5 bases and the J gene lost 0 bases, with 14 bases spanning the gap. Germline V gives CDR1 ENHRY, CDR2 SYGVKD. Here the CDR3 reads CAISFSIPISGANVLTF. CDR3 nucleotide sequence: TGTGCCATCAGTTTTAGCATTCCCATCTCTGGGGCCAACGTCCTGACTTTC.

This clonotype has more than one count but fewer than ten. J is TRBJ1-2 and V is TRBV14, with 9 bases matching TRBD1. The CDR3 spans 16 residues. V was clipped by 1 base and J by 1 base; unmatched bases: 4. Germline V gives CDR1 SGHDN, CDR2 FVKESK. This chain's CDR3 is CASSQVPGQGNYGYTF. CDR3 DNA: TGTGCCAGCAGCCAAGTACCGGGACAGGGTAACTATGGCTACACCTTC.

J is TRBJ1-5 and V is TRBV6-6, with 8 nucleotides matching TRBD1. The V gene end was trimmed by 2 bases and the J gene end by 1 base; junction bases not matched to a gene: 4. The CDR3 is 16 amino acids. The germline V gene has CDR1 MNHNY and CDR2 SVGAGI (reference sequence). In nucleotides, the CDR3 is TGTGCCAGCAGTTACCCACAGGGGGGGAGCAATCAGCCCCAGCATTTT. This sequence encodes CASSYPQGGSNQPQHF.